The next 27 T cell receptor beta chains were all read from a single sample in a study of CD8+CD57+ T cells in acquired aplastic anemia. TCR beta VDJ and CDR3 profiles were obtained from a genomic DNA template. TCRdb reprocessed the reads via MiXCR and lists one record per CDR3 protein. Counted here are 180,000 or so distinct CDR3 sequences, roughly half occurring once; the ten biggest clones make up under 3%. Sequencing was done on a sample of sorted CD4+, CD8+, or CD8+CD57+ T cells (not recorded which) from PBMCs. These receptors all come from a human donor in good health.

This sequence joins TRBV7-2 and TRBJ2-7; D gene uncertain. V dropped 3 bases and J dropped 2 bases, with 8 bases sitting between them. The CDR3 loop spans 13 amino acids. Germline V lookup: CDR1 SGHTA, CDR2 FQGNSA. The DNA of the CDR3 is TGTGCCAGCAGCTTGTTTAGGACCTACGAGCAGTACTTC. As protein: CASSLFRTYEQYF.

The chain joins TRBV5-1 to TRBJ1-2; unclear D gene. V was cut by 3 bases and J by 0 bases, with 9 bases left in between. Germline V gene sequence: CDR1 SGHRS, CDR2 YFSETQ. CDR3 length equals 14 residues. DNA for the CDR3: TGCGCCAGCAGCTCCCTGCCAGCTAACTATGGCTACACCTTC. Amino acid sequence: CASSSLPANYGYTF.

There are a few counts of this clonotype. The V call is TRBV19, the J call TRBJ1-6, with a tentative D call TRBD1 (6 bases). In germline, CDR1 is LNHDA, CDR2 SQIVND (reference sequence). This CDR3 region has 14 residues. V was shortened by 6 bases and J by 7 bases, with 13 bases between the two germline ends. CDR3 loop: CASSVQGLNSPLHF. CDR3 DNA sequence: TGTGCCAGTAGCGTGCAGGGGCTAAATTCACCCCTCCACTTT.

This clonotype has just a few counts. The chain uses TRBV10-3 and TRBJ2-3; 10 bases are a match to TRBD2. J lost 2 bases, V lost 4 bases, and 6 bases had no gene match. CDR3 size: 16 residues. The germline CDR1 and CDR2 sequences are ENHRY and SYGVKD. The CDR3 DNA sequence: TGTGCCATCAGTGGGCCGGGACTAGCGAACACAGATACGCAGTATTTT. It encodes CAISGPGLANTDTQYF.

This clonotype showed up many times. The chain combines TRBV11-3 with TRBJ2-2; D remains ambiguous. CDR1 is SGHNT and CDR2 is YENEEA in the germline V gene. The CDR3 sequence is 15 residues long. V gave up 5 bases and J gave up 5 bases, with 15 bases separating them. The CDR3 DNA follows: TGTGCCAGCAGCCAACAGCTCCTGGGGACCGGGGAGCTGTTTTTT. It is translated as CASSQQLLGTGELFF.

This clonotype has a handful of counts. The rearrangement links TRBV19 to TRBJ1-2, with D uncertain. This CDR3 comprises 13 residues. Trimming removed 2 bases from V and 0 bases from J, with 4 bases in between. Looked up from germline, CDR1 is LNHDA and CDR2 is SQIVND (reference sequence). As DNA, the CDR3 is TGTGCCAGTAGTATAAGGACTAACTATGGCTACACCTTC. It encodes CASSIRTNYGYTF.

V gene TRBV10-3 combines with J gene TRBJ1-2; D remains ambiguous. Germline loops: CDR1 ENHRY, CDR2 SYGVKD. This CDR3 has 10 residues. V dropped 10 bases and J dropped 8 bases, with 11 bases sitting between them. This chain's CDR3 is CATALAGYTF. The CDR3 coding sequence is TGTGCCACGGCGCTAGCGGGCTACACCTTC.

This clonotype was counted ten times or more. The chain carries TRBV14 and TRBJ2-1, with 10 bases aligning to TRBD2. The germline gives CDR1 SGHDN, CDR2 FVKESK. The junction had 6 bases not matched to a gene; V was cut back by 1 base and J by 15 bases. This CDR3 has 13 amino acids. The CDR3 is CASSQGLAGFPFF. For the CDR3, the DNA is TGTGCCAGCAGCCAAGGACTAGCGGGCTTCCCGTTCTTC.

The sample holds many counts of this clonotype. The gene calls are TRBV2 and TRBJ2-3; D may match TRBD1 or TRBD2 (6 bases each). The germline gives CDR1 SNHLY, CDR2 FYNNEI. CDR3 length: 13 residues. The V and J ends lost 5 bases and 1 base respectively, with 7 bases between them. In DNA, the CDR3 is TGTGCCAGCAGTAGGGGGGGCACAGATACGCAGTATTTT. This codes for CASSRGGTDTQYF.

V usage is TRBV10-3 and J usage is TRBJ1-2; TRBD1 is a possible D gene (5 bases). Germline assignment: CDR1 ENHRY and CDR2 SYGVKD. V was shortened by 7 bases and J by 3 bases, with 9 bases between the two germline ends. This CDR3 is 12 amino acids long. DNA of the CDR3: TGTGCCATCACTACGGGGGACTATGGCTACACCTTC. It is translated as CAITTGDYGYTF.

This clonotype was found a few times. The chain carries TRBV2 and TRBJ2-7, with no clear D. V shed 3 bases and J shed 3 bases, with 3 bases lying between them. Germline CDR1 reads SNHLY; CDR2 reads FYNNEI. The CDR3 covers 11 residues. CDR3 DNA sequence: TGTGCCAGCAGTGATAACTACGAGCAGTACTTC. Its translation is CASSDNYEQYF.

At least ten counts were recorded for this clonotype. The CDR3 nucleotides are TGCAGTGCACGACCCGGGACAGTTAATTCACCCCTCCACTTT. Translated: CSARPGTVNSPLHF. The V gene is TRBV20-1, the J gene TRBJ1-6; 7 positions match TRBD1. The CDR3 totals 14 residues. V shed 6 bases and J 6 bases; nucleotides not matched to a gene: 8. In germline, CDR1 is DFQATT, CDR2 SNEGSKA (reference sequence).

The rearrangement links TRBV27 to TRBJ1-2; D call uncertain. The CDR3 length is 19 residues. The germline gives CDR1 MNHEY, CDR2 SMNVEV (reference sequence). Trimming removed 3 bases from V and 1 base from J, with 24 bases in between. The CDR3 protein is CASSFLFGSGPGDNYGYTF. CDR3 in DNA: TGTGCCAGCAGTTTTCTATTTGGTTCGGGCCCAGGAGATAACTATGGCTACACCTTC.

The CDR3 region has the DNA TGTGCCAGCAGCTTAGATCGGACAGTGAACACTGAAGCTTTCTTT. This translates into CASSLDRTVNTEAFF. The gene calls are TRBV11-2 and TRBJ1-1, with D perhaps matching TRBD1 (6 bases). CDR1 SGHAT and CDR2 FQNNGV come from the germline V gene. This CDR3 spans 15 amino acids. V shed 0 bases and J shed 0 bases, with 8 bases lying between them. The whole variable domain, remainder taken from reference TRBV11-2 and TRBJ1-1, is EAGVAQSPRYKIIEKRQSVAFWCNPISGHATLYWYQQILGQGPKLLIQFQNNGVVDDSQLPKDRFSAERLKGVDSTLKIQPAKLEDSAVYLCASSLDRTVNTEAFFGQGTRLTVV.

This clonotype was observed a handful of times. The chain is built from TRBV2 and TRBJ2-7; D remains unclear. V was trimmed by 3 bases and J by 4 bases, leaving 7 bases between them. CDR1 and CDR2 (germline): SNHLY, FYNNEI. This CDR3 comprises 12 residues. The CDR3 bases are TGTGCCAGCAGTGACAGCGTGTACGAGCAGTACTTC. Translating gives CASSDSVYEQYF.

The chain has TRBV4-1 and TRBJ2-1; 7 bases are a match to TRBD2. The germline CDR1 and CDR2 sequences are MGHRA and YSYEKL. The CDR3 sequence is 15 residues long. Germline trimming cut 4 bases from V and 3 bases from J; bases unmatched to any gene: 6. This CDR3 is CASSRTSADYNEQFF. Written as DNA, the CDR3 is TGCGCCAGCAGCCGAACTAGCGCCGACTACAATGAGCAGTTCTTC.

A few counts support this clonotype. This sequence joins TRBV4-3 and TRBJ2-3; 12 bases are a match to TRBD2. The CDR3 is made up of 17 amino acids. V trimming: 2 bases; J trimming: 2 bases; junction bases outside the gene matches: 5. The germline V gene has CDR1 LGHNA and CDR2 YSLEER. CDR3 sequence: CASSQPGLAGFTDTQYF. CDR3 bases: TGCGCCAGCAGCCAACCCGGACTAGCGGGATTCACAGATACGCAGTATTTT.

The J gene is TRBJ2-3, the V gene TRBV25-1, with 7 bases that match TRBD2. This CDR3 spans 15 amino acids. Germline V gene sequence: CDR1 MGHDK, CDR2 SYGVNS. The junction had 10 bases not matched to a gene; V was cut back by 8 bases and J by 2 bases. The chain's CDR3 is CASVDSSGFTDTQYF. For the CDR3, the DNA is TGTGCCAGCGTTGATTCTAGCGGATTCACAGATACGCAGTATTTT.

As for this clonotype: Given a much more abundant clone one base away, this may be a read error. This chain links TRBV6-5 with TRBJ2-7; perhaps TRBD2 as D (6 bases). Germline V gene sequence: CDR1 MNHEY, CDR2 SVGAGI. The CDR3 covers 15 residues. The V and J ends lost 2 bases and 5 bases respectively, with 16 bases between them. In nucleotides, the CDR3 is TGTGCCAGCAGTTACGAGCTAACGGGAGCGGACGAGCAGTACTTC. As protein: CASSYELTGADEQYF.

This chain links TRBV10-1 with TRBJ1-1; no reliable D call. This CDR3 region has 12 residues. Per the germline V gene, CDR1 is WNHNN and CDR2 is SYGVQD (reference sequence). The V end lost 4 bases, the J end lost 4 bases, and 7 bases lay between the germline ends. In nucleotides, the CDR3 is TGCGCCAGCAGTGGGACCTCCACTGAAGCTTTCTTT. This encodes CASSGTSTEAFF.

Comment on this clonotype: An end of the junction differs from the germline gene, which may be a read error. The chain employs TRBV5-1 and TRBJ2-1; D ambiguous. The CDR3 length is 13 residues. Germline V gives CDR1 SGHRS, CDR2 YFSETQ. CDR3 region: CTSSLESRSLQFF. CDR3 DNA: TGCACCAGCAGCTTGGAGAGCAGGAGTTTGCAGTTCTTC.

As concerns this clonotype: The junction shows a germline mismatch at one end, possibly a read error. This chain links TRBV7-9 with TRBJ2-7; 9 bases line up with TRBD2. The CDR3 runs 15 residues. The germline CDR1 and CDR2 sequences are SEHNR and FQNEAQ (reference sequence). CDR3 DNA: TGTGCCAGCAGCTCATCTAGCGGGAACTCCTACGAGCAGTGCTTC. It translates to CASSSSSGNSYEQCF. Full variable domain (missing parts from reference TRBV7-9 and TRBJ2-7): DTGVSQNPRHKITKRGQNVTFRCDPISEHNRLYWYRQTLGQGPEFLTYFQNEAQLEKSRLLSDRFSAERPKGSFSTLEIQRTEQGDSAMYLCASSSSSGNSYEQCFGPGTRLTVT.

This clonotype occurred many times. CDR3 in amino acids: CASSFQAGGPHEQYF. CDR3 nucleotides: TGCGCCAGCAGCTTTCAGGCGGGAGGGCCTCACGAGCAGTACTTC. The gene calls are TRBV5-1 and TRBJ2-7; 9 bases agree with TRBD2. The CDR3 totals 15 residues. Germline V gives CDR1 SGHRS, CDR2 YFSETQ. Trimming at V came to 2 bases and at J to 5 bases, leaving 8 bases not matched to a gene.

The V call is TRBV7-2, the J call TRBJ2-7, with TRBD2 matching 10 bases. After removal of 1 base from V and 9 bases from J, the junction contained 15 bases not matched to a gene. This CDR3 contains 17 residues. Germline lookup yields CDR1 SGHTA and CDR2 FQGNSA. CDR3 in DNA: TGTGCCAGCAGCTTAGGGCCTAGCGGGGGTTACCCTGGCGGGCAGTACTTC. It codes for CASSLGPSGGYPGGQYF.

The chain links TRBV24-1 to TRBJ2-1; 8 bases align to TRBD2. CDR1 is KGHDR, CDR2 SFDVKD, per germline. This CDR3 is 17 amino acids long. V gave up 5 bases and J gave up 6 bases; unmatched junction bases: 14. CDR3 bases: TGTGCCACCAGTGCCCCCCCGCGGCGGGGGGCTTTCAATGAGCAGTTCTTC. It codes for CATSAPPRRGAFNEQFF.

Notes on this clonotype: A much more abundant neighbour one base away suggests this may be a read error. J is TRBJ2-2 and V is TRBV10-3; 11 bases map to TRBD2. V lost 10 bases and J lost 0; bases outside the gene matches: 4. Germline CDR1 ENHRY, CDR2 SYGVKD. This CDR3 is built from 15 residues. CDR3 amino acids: CATLGLAANTGELFF. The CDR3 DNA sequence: TGTGCCACCCTGGGACTAGCGGCGAACACCGGGGAGCTGTTTTTT.

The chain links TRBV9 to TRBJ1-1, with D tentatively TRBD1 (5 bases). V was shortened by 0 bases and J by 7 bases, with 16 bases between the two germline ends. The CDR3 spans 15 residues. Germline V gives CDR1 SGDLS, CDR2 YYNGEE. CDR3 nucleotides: TGTGCCAGCAGCGTAGATGGGGGGGAATGGGGTGAAGCTTTCTTT. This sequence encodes CASSVDGGEWGEAFF.